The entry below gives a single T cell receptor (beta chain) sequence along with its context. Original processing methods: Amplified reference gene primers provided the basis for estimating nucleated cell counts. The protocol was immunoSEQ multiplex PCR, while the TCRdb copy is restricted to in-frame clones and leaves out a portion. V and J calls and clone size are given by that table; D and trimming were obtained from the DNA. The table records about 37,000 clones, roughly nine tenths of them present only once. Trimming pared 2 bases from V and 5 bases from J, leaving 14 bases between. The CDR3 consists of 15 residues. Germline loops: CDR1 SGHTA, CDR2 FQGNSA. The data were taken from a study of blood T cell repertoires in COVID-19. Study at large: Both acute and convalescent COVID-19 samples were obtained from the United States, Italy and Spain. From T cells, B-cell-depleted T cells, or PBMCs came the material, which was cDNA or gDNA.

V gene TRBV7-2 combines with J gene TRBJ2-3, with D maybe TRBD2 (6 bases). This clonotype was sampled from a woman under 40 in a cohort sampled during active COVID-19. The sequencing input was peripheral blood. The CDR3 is CASSLSAGFGDTQYF. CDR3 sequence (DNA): TGTGCCAGCAGCTTATCCGCGGGATTCGGAGATACGCAGTATTTT.